This TCR beta chain was recorded in a study of blood T cell repertoires in COVID-19. About the research overall: Collection of acute and convalescent COVID-19 samples took place in the United States, Italy and Spain. T cells, B-cell-depleted T cells, or PBMCs provided the cDNA or gDNA that served as material.

Per the original data handling: Estimated nucleated cell counts came from reference gene primer amplification. Some clones are missing from TCRdb's copy, which holds only in-frame ones; the method was immunoSEQ multiplex PCR. Clonal size and the V and J genes are those of that table, whereas D and trimming came from the DNA. Among some 160,000 clones listed, roughly 80% were seen once. Germline lookup yields CDR1 SGHDT and CDR2 YYEEEE. CDR3 size: 16 residues. The V end lost 0 bases, the J end lost 7 bases, and 14 bases lay between the germline ends. Those enrolled in Seattle joined during active infection and were followed longitudinally afterward.

The sequence came from an elderly woman with COVID-19, enrolled during active disease. The sequenced sample consisted of peripheral blood. This chain joins TRBV5-6 and TRBJ1-6; no clear D. This CDR3 is CASSLGHPPTNSPLHF. CDR3 in DNA: TGTGCCAGCAGCTTGGGACATCCACCGACGAATTCACCCCTCCACTTT.